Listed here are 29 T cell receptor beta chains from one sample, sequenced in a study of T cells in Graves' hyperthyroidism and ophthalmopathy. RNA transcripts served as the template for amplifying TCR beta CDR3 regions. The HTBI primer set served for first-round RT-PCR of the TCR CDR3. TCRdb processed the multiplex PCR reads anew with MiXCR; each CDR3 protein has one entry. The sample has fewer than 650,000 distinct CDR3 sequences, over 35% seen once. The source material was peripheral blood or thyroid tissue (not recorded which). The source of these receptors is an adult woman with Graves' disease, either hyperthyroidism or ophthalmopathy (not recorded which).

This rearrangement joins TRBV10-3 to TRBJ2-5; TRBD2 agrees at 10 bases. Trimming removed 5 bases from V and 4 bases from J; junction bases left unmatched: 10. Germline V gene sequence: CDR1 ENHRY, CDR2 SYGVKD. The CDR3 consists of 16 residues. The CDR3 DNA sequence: TGTGCCATCAGTTCCTGGGACAGCGGGAGGGTAGAGACCCAGTACTTC. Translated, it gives CAISSWDSGRVETQYF.

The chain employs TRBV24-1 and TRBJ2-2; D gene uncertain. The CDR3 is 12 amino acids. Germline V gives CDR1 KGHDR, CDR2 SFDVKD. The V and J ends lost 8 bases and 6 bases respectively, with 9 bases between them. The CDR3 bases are TGTGCCACCATGGCTTTCCCCGGGGAGCTGTTTTTT. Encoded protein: CATMAFPGELFF.

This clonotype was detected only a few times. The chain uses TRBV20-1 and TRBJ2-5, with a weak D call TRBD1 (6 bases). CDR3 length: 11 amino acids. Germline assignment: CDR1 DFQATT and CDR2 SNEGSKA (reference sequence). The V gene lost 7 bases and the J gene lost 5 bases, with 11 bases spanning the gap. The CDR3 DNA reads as TGCAGTGTGGGACAAATGGAGACCCAGTACTTC. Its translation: CSVGQMETQYF.

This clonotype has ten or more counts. CDR3 bases: TGTGCCAGCAAGGGGACAGCATGGGCCGATGCCCAGTACTTC. Amino acid sequence: CASKGTAWADAQYF. The rearrangement uses TRBV6-1 and TRBJ2-5; 7 positions agree with TRBD1. V lost 7 bases and J lost 9; bases outside the gene matches: 14. Looked up from germline, CDR1 is MNHNS and CDR2 is SASEGT. The CDR3 extends over 14 amino acids.

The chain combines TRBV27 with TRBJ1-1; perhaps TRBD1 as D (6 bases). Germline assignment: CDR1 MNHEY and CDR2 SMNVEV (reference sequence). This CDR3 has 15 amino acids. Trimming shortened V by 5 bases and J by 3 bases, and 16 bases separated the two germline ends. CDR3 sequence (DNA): TGTGCCAGCAGTCGCAATTCGGGGGCGGACACTGAAGCTTTCTTT. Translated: CASSRNSGADTEAFF.

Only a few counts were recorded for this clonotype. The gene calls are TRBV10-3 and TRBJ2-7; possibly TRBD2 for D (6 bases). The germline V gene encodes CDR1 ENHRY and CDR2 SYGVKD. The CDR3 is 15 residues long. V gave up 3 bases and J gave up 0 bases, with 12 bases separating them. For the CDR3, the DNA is TGTGCCATCAGTGATGGCGGGACGAGCTCCTACGAGCAGTACTTC. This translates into CAISDGGTSSYEQYF.

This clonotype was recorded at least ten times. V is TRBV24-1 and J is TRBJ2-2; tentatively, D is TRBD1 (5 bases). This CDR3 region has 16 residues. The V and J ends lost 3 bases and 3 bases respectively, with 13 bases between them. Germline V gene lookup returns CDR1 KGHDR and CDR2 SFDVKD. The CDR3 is CATSDPRVGDTGELFF. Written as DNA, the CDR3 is TGTGCCACCAGTGATCCCAGGGTTGGTGACACCGGGGAGCTGTTTTTT.

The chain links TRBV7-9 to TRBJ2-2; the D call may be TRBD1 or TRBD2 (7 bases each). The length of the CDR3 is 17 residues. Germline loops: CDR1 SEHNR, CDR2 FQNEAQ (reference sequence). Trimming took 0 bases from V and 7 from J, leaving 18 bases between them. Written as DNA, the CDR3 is TGTGCCAGCAGCTTAGCGGGAGGGACAGCGGGAAGCGGGGAGCTGTTTTTT. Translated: CASSLAGGTAGSGELFF.

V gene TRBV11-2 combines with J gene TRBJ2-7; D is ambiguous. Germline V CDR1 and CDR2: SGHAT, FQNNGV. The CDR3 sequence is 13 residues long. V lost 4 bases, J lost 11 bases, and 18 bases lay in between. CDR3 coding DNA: TGTGCCAGCAGCTCAATCCCTAGACCGGTTGAGTACTTC. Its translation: CASSSIPRPVEYF.

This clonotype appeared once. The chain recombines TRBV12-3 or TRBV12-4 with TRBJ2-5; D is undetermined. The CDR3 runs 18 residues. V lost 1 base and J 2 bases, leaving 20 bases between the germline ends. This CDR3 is CASSLEPDLVIRQETQYF. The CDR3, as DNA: TGTGCCAGCAGTTTAGAGCCTGACCTAGTGATAAGGCAAGAGACCCAGTACTTC.

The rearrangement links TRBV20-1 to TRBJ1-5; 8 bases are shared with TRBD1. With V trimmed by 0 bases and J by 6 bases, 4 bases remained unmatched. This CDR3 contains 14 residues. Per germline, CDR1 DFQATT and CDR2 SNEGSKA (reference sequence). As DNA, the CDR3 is TGCAGTGCTAGAGATCAGGGGGCTTTTCAGCCCCAGCATTTT. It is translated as CSARDQGAFQPQHF.

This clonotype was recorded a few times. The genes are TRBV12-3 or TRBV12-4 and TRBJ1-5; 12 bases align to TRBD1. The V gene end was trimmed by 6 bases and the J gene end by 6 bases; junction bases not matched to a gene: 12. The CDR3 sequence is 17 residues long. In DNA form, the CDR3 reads TGTGCCAGCAGACGGGACAGGGGGCTAGAGGATAGTCAGCCCCAGCATTTT. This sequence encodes CASRRDRGLEDSQPQHF.

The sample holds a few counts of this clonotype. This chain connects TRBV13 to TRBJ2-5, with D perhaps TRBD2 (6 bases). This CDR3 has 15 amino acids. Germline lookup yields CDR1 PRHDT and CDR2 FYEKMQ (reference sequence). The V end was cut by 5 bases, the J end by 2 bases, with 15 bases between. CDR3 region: CASSRPGTPQETQYF. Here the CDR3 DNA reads TGTGCCAGCAGCCGACCCGGGACTCCGCAAGAGACCCAGTACTTC. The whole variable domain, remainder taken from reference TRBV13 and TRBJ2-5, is AAGVIQSPRHLIKEKRETATLKCYPIPRHDTVYWYQQGPGQDPQFLISFYEKMQSDKGSIPDRFSAQQFSDYHSELNMSSLELGDSALYFCASSRPGTPQETQYFGPGTRLLVL.

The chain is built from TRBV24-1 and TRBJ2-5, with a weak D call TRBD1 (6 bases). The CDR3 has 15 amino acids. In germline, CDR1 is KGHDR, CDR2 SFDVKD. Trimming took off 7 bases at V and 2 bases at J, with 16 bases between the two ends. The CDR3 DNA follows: TGTGCCACCAGCCAGAAACAGGGTTATCAAGAGACCCAGTACTTC. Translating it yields CATSQKQGYQETQYF.

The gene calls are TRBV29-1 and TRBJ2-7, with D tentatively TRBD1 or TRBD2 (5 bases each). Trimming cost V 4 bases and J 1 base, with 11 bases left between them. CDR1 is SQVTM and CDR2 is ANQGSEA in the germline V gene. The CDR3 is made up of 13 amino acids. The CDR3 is CSVGGQGSYEQYF. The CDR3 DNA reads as TGCAGCGTTGGAGGGCAGGGTTCCTACGAGCAGTACTTC.

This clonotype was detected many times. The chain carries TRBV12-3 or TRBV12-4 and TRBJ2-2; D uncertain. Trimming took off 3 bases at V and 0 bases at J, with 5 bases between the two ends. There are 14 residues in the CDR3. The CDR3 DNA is TGTGCCAGCAGTTTCTTTTCGAACACCGGGGAGCTGTTTTTT. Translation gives CASSFFSNTGELFF.

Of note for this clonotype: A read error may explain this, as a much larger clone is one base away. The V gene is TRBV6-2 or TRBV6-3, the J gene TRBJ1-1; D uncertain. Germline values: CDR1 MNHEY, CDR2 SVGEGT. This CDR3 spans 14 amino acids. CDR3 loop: CAISYGGADTEAFF. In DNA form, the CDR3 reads TGTGCCATCAGTTACGGAGGTGCTGACACTGAAGCTTTCTTT.

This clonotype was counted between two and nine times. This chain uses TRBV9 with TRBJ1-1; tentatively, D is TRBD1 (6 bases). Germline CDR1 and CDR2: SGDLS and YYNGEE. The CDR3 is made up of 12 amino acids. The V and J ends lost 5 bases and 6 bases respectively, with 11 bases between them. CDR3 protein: CASSRGGAEAFF. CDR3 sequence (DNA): TGTGCCAGCAGTCGGGGGGGCGCTGAAGCTTTCTTT.

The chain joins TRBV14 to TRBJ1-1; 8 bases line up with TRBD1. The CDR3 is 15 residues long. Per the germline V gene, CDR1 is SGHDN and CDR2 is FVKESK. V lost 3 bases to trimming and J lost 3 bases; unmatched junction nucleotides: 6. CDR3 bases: TGTGCCAGCAGCCACTGGGGGACAGGTGACACTGAAGCTTTCTTT. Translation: CASSHWGTGDTEAFF.

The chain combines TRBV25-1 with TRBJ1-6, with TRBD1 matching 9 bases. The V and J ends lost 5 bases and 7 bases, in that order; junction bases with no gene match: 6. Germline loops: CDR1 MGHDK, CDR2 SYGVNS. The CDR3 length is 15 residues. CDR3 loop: CASSLRGQGNSPLHF. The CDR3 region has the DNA TGTGCCAGCAGTTTACGTGGACAGGGGAATTCACCCCTCCACTTT.

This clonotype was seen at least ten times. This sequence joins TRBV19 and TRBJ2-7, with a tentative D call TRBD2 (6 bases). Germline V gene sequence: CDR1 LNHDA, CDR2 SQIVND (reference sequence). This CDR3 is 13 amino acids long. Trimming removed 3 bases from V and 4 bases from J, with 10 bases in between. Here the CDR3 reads CASSMTSRYEQYF. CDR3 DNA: TGTGCCAGTAGTATGACTAGTCGGTACGAGCAGTACTTC.

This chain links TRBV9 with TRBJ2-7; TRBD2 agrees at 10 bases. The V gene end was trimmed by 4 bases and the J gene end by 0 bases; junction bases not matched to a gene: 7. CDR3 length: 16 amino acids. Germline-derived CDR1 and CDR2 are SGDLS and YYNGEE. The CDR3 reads CASSRGSGRFSYEQYF. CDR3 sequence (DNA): TGTGCCAGCAGCCGGGGTAGCGGGAGGTTCTCCTACGAGCAGTACTTC.

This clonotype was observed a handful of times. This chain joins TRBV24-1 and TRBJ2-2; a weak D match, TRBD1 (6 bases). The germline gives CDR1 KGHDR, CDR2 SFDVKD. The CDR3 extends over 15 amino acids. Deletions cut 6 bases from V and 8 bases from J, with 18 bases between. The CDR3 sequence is CATSTAGASPGELFF. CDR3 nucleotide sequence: TGTGCCACCAGTACAGCAGGGGCCTCGCCTGGGGAGCTGTTTTTT.

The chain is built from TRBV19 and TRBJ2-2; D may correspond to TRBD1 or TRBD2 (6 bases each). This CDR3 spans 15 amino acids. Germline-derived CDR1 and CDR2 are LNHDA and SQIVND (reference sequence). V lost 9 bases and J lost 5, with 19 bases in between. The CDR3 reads CASREDSLRTGELFF. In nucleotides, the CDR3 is TGTGCCAGCAGGGAGGACAGCCTTCGGACCGGGGAGCTGTTTTTT.

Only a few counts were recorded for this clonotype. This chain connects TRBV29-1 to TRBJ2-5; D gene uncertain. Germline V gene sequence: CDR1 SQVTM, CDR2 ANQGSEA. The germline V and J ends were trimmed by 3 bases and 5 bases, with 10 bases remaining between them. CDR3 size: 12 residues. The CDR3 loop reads CSVDAFGETQYF. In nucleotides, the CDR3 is TGCAGCGTTGATGCATTTGGGGAGACCCAGTACTTC.

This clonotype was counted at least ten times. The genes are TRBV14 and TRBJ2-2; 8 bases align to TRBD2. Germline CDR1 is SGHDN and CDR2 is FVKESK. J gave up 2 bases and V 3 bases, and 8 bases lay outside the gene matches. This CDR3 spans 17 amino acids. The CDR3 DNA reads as TGTGCCAGCAGCCAGGCAACTAGCGGAGCAAACACCGGGGAGCTGTTTTTT. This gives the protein CASSQATSGANTGELFF.

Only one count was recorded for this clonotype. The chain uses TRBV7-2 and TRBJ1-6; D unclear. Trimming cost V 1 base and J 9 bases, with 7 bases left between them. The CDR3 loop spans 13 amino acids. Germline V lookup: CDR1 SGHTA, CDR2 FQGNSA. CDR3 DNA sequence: TGTGCCAGCAGCTTAGACGGGTTTTCACCCCTCCACTTT. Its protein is CASSLDGFSPLHF.

The CDR3 DNA reads TGTGCCAGCAGCCCGGACATTAGCCAGCCCCAGCATTTT. The encoded protein is CASSPDISQPQHF. This chain uses TRBV7-9 with TRBJ1-5; the D gene is possibly TRBD1 (5 bases). This CDR3 region has 13 residues. The germline CDR1 and CDR2 sequences are SEHNR and FQNEAQ (reference sequence). V was trimmed by 5 bases and J by 7 bases, leaving 12 bases between them.

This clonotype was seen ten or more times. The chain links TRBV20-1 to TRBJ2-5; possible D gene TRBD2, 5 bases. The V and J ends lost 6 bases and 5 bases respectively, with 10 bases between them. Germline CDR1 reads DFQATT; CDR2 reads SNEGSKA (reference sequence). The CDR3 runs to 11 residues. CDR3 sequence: CSAGEGETQYF. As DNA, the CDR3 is TGCAGTGCCGGGGAAGGGGAGACCCAGTACTTC.